This T cell receptor beta chain derives from a study of control samples from healthy donors and cancer patients. Assay used: immunoSEQ multiplex PCR; TCRdb lists only in-frame clones, some missing. The sample comprises some 150,000 clones, 96% of which are singletons, and about 0.94% rests with the top ten. CDR3 length equals 16 residues. Trimming pared 4 bases from V and 1 base from J, leaving 16 bases between. CDR1 and CDR2 from the germline V gene are SGHAT and FQNNGV. The gene calls are TRBV11-2 and TRBJ1-2; a possible D gene is TRBD1 (6 bases). Sequencing was performed on blood. This clonotype originated in a woman in her 30s in good health. CDR3 DNA sequence: TGTGCCAGCAGCTCACTTACGGGACACTTTAACTATGGCTACACCTTC. Translation: CASSSLTGHFNYGYTF.